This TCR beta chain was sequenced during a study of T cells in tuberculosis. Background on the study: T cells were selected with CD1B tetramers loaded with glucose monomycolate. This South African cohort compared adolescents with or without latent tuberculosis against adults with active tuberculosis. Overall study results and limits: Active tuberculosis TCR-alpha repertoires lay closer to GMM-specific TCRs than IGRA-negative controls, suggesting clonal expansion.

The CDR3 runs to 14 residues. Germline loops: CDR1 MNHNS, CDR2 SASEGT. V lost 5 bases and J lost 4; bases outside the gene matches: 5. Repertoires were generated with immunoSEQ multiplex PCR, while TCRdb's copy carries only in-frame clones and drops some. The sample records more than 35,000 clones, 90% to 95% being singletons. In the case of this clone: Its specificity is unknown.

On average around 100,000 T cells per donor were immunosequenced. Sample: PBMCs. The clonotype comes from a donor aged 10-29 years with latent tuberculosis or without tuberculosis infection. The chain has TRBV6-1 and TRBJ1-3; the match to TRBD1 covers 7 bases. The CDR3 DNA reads TGTGCCAGCAGTAGACAGGGTTCAGGAAACACCATATATTTT. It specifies CASSRQGSGNTIYF.